These T cell receptor beta chains were read from a single sample in a study of CD8 T cells in cerebrospinal fluid in Alzheimer's disease. No DNA is given; TCRdb re-called the 10x single-cell sequencing reads and lists each CDR3 protein once. Here the sample table reports approximately 770 distinct CDR3 sequences. Source material: cerebrospinal fluid. These receptors originate from a human donor with Parkinson's disease. Each CDR3 is given with its conserved first and last residue. Only part of the rows carry a size: once, few, many, or a class if the clone is expanded.

j_gene,v_gene,abundance,CDR3aa
TRBJ2-4,TRBV4-2,large,CASSQDLGRALAKNIQYF
TRBJ2-1,TRBV6-1,medium-sized,CASSEQAVTGNEQFF
TRBJ2-2,TRBV10-2,large,CASIQNRAATGELFF
TRBJ2-4,TRBV27,-,CASSPHPGLAGGVTKNIQYF
TRBJ1-2,TRBV27,large,CASSAGTRYGYTF
TRBJ2-3,TRBV9,large,CASSVEVPDTQYF
TRBJ1-1,TRBV28,large,CASEVGALNTEAFF
TRBJ2-5,TRBV18,medium-sized,CASSGGGQGQETQYF
TRBJ2-1,TRBV7-2,large,CASSLGSRDNEQFF
TRBJ1-1,TRBV20-1,medium-sized,CSATLGGLGTEAFF
TRBJ2-1,TRBV20-1,large,CSARDALLGNEQFF
TRBJ2-2,TRBV5-1,large,CASSGLVGAGELFF
TRBJ2-1,TRBV7-9,large,CASRGPGLAGGEQFF
TRBJ1-4,TRBV6-1,large,CASIDRRHEKLFF
TRBJ2-3,TRBV12-3/TRBV12-4,medium-sized,CASSRGGSFTDTQYF
TRBJ1-4,TRBV19,medium-sized,CASSTAVSSRGEKLFF
TRBJ2-7,TRBV28,large,CASSWGDRAYEQYF
TRBJ2-1,TRBV28,medium-sized,CASKASDSYNEQFF
TRBJ1-5,TRBV6-6,medium-sized,CASSSGGGSNQPQHF
TRBJ2-2,TRBV29-1,large,CSVDPGAAGELFF
TRBJ1-3,TRBV20-1,medium-sized,CSARRHPSSSGFSGNTIYF
TRBJ2-3,TRBV2,large,CASSLTTDTQYF
TRBJ2-3,TRBV19,medium-sized,CASTVGGANTDTQYF
TRBJ2-3,TRBV20-1,large,CSGSGEGVAGADTQYF
TRBJ1-2,TRBV10-2,medium-sized,CASSEPNEYGYTF
TRBJ1-2,TRBV28,medium-sized,CASRRQGGSNYGYTF